The 30 T cell receptor beta chains listed next were all sequenced from one sample in a study of identical twins. TCRdb re-derived calls from the 5' RACE reads in MiXCR, one entry per CDR3 protein. This table holds 310,000 or so distinct CDR3 sequences, more than 8% found once. Separately, the same data were catalogued under a study of yellow fever vaccine responses in identical twins.

The source material was CD8+ T cells sorted from blood. The receptors here all came from a woman aged 18-35 years in good health.

This clonotype was observed many times. The chain links TRBV29-1 to TRBJ2-7; 9 bases align to TRBD1. The germline V gene has CDR1 SQVTM and CDR2 ANQGSEA. V lost 3 bases, J lost 7 bases, and 7 bases stayed unmatched. CDR3 length equals 13 residues. DNA for the CDR3: TGCAGCGTTGATTGGACAGGGGCGGGAGAGCAGTACTTC. Protein product: CSVDWTGAGEQYF.

This clonotype appeared many times. The chain couples TRBV27 to TRBJ2-7, with TRBD1 matching 7 bases. CDR1 and CDR2 (germline): MNHEY, SMNVEV (reference sequence). This CDR3 spans 14 amino acids. V trimming: 3 bases; J trimming: 3 bases; junction bases outside the gene matches: 5. Written as DNA, the CDR3 is TGTGCCAGCAGTTTGAGGGGACAGAACTACGAGCAGTACTTC. Translating it yields CASSLRGQNYEQYF.

The chain carries TRBV4-1 and TRBJ2-1; D may be TRBD2 (6 bases). Germline V gives CDR1 MGHRA, CDR2 YSYEKL. Trimming pared 0 bases from V and 7 bases from J, leaving 19 bases between. The CDR3 is 17 residues long. CDR3 residues: CASSQDRVGPLANEQFF. CDR3 nucleotides: TGCGCCAGCAGCCAAGATCGGGTAGGGCCACTAGCTAATGAGCAGTTCTTC.

This clonotype appeared many times. The chain joins TRBV29-1 to TRBJ2-1; no reliable D call. Germline V lookup: CDR1 SQVTM, CDR2 ANQGSEA. Between the trimmed V and J ends, which lost 0 bases and 0 bases, there was a span of 9 bases. This CDR3 is built from 15 residues. The CDR3 DNA follows: TGCAGCGTTGAAGATATAGGGCGCTCCTACAATGAGCAGTTCTTC. It yields the protein CSVEDIGRSYNEQFF.

This clonotype has more than one count but fewer than ten. The rearrangement joins TRBV6-1 to TRBJ1-6; maybe TRBD1 (5 bases). Germline loops: CDR1 MNHNS, CDR2 SASEGT. V was trimmed by 0 bases and J by 7 bases, leaving 13 bases between them. The CDR3 extends over 16 amino acids. The DNA of the CDR3 is TGTGCCAGCAGTGAAGCGGAAGGGGCCGGGAATTCACCCCTCCACTTT. Protein product: CASSEAEGAGNSPLHF.

This clonotype was counted a few times. This chain joins TRBV7-2 and TRBJ2-3, with TRBD2 matching 10 bases. The CDR3 contains 19 residues. The germline V gene encodes CDR1 SGHTA and CDR2 FQGNSA. The trim removed 2 bases at V and 0 bases at J, leaving 11 bases unmatched. CDR3 region: CASSLSALAGEHSTDTQYF. The CDR3 DNA reads TGTGCCAGCAGCTTATCGGCGCTAGCGGGGGAACATAGCACAGATACGCAGTATTTT.

This clonotype was counted ten times or more. CDR3 nucleotide sequence: TGCAGTGCTAGAGAGCTGGCAGGGGGGGCCTACGAGCAGTACTTC. Its protein is CSARELAGGAYEQYF. The rearrangement joins TRBV20-1 to TRBJ2-7; either TRBD1 or TRBD2 may supply D (7 bases each). The V end was cut by 0 bases, the J end by 2 bases, with 14 bases between. Germline V gene sequence: CDR1 DFQATT, CDR2 SNEGSKA (reference sequence). The CDR3 extends over 15 amino acids.

This clonotype occurred a few times. The rearrangement joins TRBV25-1 to TRBJ2-7; D possibly corresponds to TRBD1 (5 bases). From germline, CDR1 is MGHDK and CDR2 SYGVNS. This CDR3 contains 13 residues. Trimming cost V 3 bases and J 3 bases, with 9 bases left between them. DNA for the CDR3: TGTGCCAGCAGTGAGATGACAGACTACGAGCAGTACTTC. Translated: CASSEMTDYEQYF.

A few counts support this clonotype. V gene TRBV7-9 combines with J gene TRBJ2-7; a possible D gene is TRBD1 (5 bases). V was pared by 1 base and J by 2 bases, with 12 bases between. CDR3 length: 15 amino acids. Germline values: CDR1 SEHNR, CDR2 FQNEAQ (reference sequence). The CDR3 sequence is CASSLGQGGPYEQYF. The CDR3 coding sequence is TGTGCCAGCAGCTTAGGCCAGGGTGGTCCCTACGAGCAGTACTTC.

The chain uses TRBV28 and TRBJ2-5; D gene unclear. Germline V gene sequence: CDR1 MDHEN, CDR2 SYDVKM. Trimming shortened V by 2 bases and J by 7 bases, and 11 bases separated the two germline ends. CDR3 size: 13 residues. The CDR3 DNA sequence: TGTGCCAGCAGTTTAGTCGAGTCGGGGACCCAGTACTTC. Encoded protein: CASSLVESGTQYF.

Ten or more counts support this clonotype. The chain carries TRBV7-9 and TRBJ2-7; D uncertain. V lost 6 bases and J 3 bases, leaving 21 bases between the germline ends. This CDR3 region has 16 residues. Germline CDR1 SEHNR, CDR2 FQNEAQ (reference sequence). The CDR3 region is CASSVSTESYLYEQYF. CDR3 nucleotide sequence: TGTGCCAGCAGTGTTTCGACGGAGTCTTACCTCTACGAGCAGTACTTC.

This clonotype was seen repeatedly, ten times or more. V is TRBV4-3 and J is TRBJ2-1; 7 bases map to TRBD2. This CDR3 has 16 amino acids. CDR1 is LGHNA and CDR2 is YSLEER in the germline V gene. Trimming took 0 bases from V and 3 from J; bases not matched to a gene: 5. The CDR3 DNA is TGCGCCAGCAGCCAAGAGGCGGGAGAGGTCTACAATGAGCAGTTCTTC. Its protein is CASSQEAGEVYNEQFF.

This clonotype has just a few counts. The chain employs TRBV27 and TRBJ2-7; D gene uncertain. Trimming left V 5 bases short and J 6 bases short, with 14 bases between. Germline-derived CDR1 and CDR2 are MNHEY and SMNVEV (reference sequence). The CDR3 runs 13 residues. DNA of the CDR3: TGTGCCAGCAGTCTCCCCGGATTCGGCGAGCAGTACTTC. It specifies CASSLPGFGEQYF.

This rearrangement joins TRBV9 to TRBJ2-7; no firm D call. The CDR3 sequence is 14 residues long. Germline V CDR1 and CDR2: SGDLS, YYNGEE. V lost 0 bases and J 2 bases, leaving 9 bases between the germline ends. In DNA, the CDR3 is TGTGCCAGCAGCGTAGCGGAAATAGCCTACGAGCAGTACTTC. Translation gives CASSVAEIAYEQYF.

This clonotype was detected ten times or more. This chain links TRBV12-3 or TRBV12-4 with TRBJ2-3; 8 nucleotides align to TRBD1. The CDR3 is made up of 14 amino acids. The ends lost 7 bases at V and 2 bases at J; junction bases unmatched: 5. DNA of the CDR3: TGTGCCAGCACCTGGGACAGGTACACAGATACGCAGTATTTT. Protein: CASTWDRYTDTQYF.

There are many counts of this clonotype. The chain carries TRBV29-1 and TRBJ2-7; 9 nucleotides align to TRBD1. The germline V gene has CDR1 SQVTM and CDR2 ANQGSEA. This CDR3 contains 15 residues. Losses at the gene ends were 3 bases for V and 1 base for J; bases not matched to a gene: 7. CDR3 loop: CSVEGTGTGSYEQYF. The DNA of the CDR3 is TGCAGCGTTGAGGGGACCGGGACAGGGTCCTACGAGCAGTACTTC.

This clonotype was observed many times. The chain recombines TRBV4-3 with TRBJ2-1; TRBD1 aligns across 10 bases. Germline CDR1 and CDR2: LGHNA and YSLEER. The CDR3 is made up of 16 amino acids. V trimming: 4 bases; J trimming: 2 bases; junction bases outside the gene matches: 5. As DNA, the CDR3 is TGCGCCAGCAGCCCCGGAGACAGGGGGCCCTACAATGAGCAGTTCTTC. Amino acid sequence: CASSPGDRGPYNEQFF.

The V and J genes are TRBV6-2 or TRBV6-3 and TRBJ2-1; D is undetermined. The V end was cut by 6 bases, the J end by 7 bases, with 10 bases between. Germline-derived CDR1 and CDR2 are MNHEY and SVGEGT. CDR3 length equals 12 residues. For the CDR3, the DNA is TGTGCCAGCAGAGTATTTGGTAATGAGCAGTTCTTC. It codes for CASRVFGNEQFF.

This clonotype has at least ten counts. This sequence joins TRBV2 and TRBJ2-1; D gene unclear. Germline-derived CDR1 and CDR2 are SNHLY and FYNNEI. Trimming took 7 bases from V and 3 from J, leaving 4 bases between them. This CDR3 is built from 11 residues. CDR3 nucleotides: TGTGCCAGCATTGACTACAATGAGCAGTTCTTC. Translated: CASIDYNEQFF.

Ten or more counts support this clonotype. This chain connects TRBV10-3 to TRBJ2-7; the D gene is possibly TRBD1 (5 bases). This CDR3 spans 13 amino acids. Trimming stripped 6 bases from V and 2 bases from J, with 11 bases between. The germline CDR1 and CDR2 sequences are ENHRY and SYGVKD. CDR3 residues: CAISPSTAYEQYF. In nucleotides, the CDR3 is TGTGCCATCAGCCCCTCGACAGCCTACGAGCAGTACTTC.

There are a few counts of this clonotype. The chain is built from TRBV5-6 and TRBJ2-3; maybe TRBD1 (6 bases). Germline CDR1 reads SGHDT; CDR2 reads YYEEEE. The CDR3 sequence is 15 residues long. Deletions cut 4 bases from V and 6 bases from J, with 18 bases between. CDR3 nucleotides: TGTGCCAGCAGCCCCTCTGGGGGCGGAATTGATACGCAGTATTTT. It yields the protein CASSPSGGGIDTQYF.

The chain combines TRBV7-9 with TRBJ2-7, with TRBD1 matching 8 bases. The germline gives CDR1 SEHNR, CDR2 FQNEAQ (reference sequence). The CDR3 contains 15 residues. V lost 5 bases, J lost 3 bases, and 9 bases stayed unmatched. This CDR3 reads CASSKPSGQDYEQYF. Here the CDR3 DNA reads TGTGCCAGCAGCAAACCCTCGGGACAGGACTACGAGCAGTACTTC.

This clonotype was picked up a small number of times. The V and J genes are TRBV5-1 and TRBJ2-2; 15 positions match TRBD2. This CDR3 has 19 residues. Germline CDR1 and CDR2: SGHRS and YFSETQ. Trimming at V came to 7 bases and at J to 3 bases, leaving 13 bases not matched to a gene. CDR3 in amino acids: CASGPRQGLAGGHTGELFF. DNA of the CDR3: TGCGCCAGCGGACCCCGTCAGGGACTAGCGGGAGGACACACCGGGGAGCTGTTTTTT.

The rearrangement joins TRBV7-3 to TRBJ2-3; D remains unclear. Germline V CDR1 and CDR2: SGHTA, FQGTGA. V was clipped by 1 base and J by 4 bases, with 6 bases between them. The CDR3 runs 13 residues. Here the CDR3 reads CASSLILSDTQYF. The DNA of the CDR3 is TGTGCCAGCAGCTTAATACTCTCAGATACGCAGTATTTT.

This clonotype was observed a handful of times. The junction differs from germline at one of its ends, possibly a read error. V is TRBV5-1 and J is TRBJ2-2; 7 positions match TRBD1. Per the germline V gene, CDR1 is SGHRS and CDR2 is YFSETQ. CDR3 size: 15 residues. The CDR3 DNA follows: TGCGCCAGCAGCCGCGCAAGGGGGCGATCCGGGGAGCTGATTTTT. Translating gives CASSRARGRSGELIF.

This clonotype has just a few counts. The J gene is TRBJ1-5, the V gene TRBV7-8; D call uncertain. The CDR3 has 13 amino acids. V was cut by 1 base and J by 4 bases, with 5 bases left in between. The germline V gene encodes CDR1 SGHVS and CDR2 FQNEAQ. The CDR3 is CASSLDRNQPQHF. CDR3 bases: TGTGCCAGCAGCTTAGACCGAAATCAGCCCCAGCATTTT.

This clonotype was seen only a few times. This chain joins TRBV20-1 and TRBJ1-2; D possibly corresponds to TRBD1 (6 bases). The germline V gene has CDR1 DFQATT and CDR2 SNEGSKA (reference sequence). Trimming took off 0 bases at V and 3 bases at J, with 14 bases between the two ends. The CDR3 is made up of 15 amino acids. The CDR3 loop is CSARDGSGVDYGYTF. In DNA form, the CDR3 reads TGCAGTGCTAGAGATGGGTCAGGGGTGGACTATGGCTACACCTTC.

This clonotype was picked up a small number of times. The chain links TRBV12-5 to TRBJ2-7; D is uncertain. Trimming stripped 8 bases from V and 9 bases from J, with 11 bases between. The CDR3 length is 10 residues. Germline CDR1 reads LGHNT; CDR2 reads FRNRAP. CDR3 region: CASPPWGQYF. In DNA form, the CDR3 reads TGTGCTAGTCCACCCTGGGGGCAGTACTTC.

This clonotype was counted a few times. The chain joins TRBV7-2 to TRBJ2-5; D might be TRBD2 (6 bases). Germline V gene sequence: CDR1 SGHTA, CDR2 FQGNSA. This CDR3 is built from 15 residues. Trimming stripped 1 base from V and 2 bases from J, with 11 bases between. CDR3 amino acids: CASSLVLAMQETQYF. The CDR3 DNA sequence: TGTGCCAGCAGCTTAGTGCTAGCGATGCAAGAGACCCAGTACTTC.

A few counts support this clonotype. The gene calls are TRBV12-3 or TRBV12-4 and TRBJ1-5; tentatively, D is TRBD1 (6 bases). Trimming removed 3 bases from V and 4 bases from J, with 13 bases in between. The CDR3 extends over 15 amino acids. The DNA of the CDR3 is TGTGCCAGCAGTTTCGGGGAGGGGGATAATCAGCCCCAGCATTTT. It yields the protein CASSFGEGDNQPQHF.